This is a list of T cell receptor beta chains from one sample in a study of vaccination and CD4 T cells after COVID-19. One entry per CDR3 protein results from TCRdb running MiXCR on the PCR reads. This table has around 10,000 distinct CDR3 sequences, roughly 73% appearing once. For these receptors, no antigen is known. Sequenced material: CD4+ T cells from blood, cultured in vitro. All receptors come from a human donor who had recovered from COVID-19. The CDR3 runs from the conserved cysteine through the conserved F or W. The D gene is left open where the match is weak. Where a row states a size, it is once, few, many or the class of an expanded clone; other rows omit it.

DNA | CDR3 | J | V | size | D
TGTGCCAGCAGCTACCAGACAGGGGGCTCCGAGCAGTACTTC | CASSYQTGGSEQYF | TRBJ2-7 | TRBV11-2 | NA | TRBD1
TGTGCCAGCAGTCTCGGAGCGGGTACAGGAAGCTATGGCTACACCTTC | CASSLGAGTGSYGYTF | TRBJ1-2 | TRBV27 | few | NA
TGTGCCAGCAGTTACCGTAGTAGCTGGCTATCCTACGAGCAGTACTTC | CASSYRSSWLSYEQYF | TRBJ2-7 | TRBV6-5 | NA | NA
TGTGCCAGCAGCAAGAGCAAGGGTCCCTACGAGCAGTACTTC | CASSKSKGPYEQYF | TRBJ2-7 | TRBV6-1 | NA | NA
TGTGCCAGCAGTCTCTATGGCTACACCTTC | CASSLYGYTF | TRBJ1-2 | TRBV12-3/TRBV12-4 | NA | NA
TGTGCCACCAGTGATTCGGGACGCGGAGTTGGCAATCAGCCCCAGCATTTT | CATSDSGRGVGNQPQHF | TRBJ1-5 | TRBV24-1 | NA | NA
TGTGCCAGCAGTTTCTCCCAGTGGCAGGGGACGGGCACTGAAGCTTTCTTT | CASSFSQWQGTGTEAFF | TRBJ1-1 | TRBV27 | few | NA
TGTGCCAGCAGGGACAGTGCGATCACTGAAGCTTTCTTT | CASRDSAITEAFF | TRBJ1-1 | TRBV6-2/TRBV6-3 | few | NA
TGTGCCAGCAGTTTAGGGGGTCGCTGGGGCTACACCTTC | CASSLGGRWGYTF | TRBJ1-2 | TRBV12-3/TRBV12-4 | NA | NA
TGCAGTGCTAGAGATGGGACAAGTAGCAATCAGCCCCAGCATTTT | CSARDGTSSNQPQHF | TRBJ1-5 | TRBV20-1 | once | NA
TGTGCCAGCAGAACGGACAGGGGACGAGGCGGCTACACCTTC | CASRTDRGRGGYTF | TRBJ1-2 | TRBV6-1 | few | TRBD1
TGTGCCAGCAGCTCACGGGCGGGCCATAATTCACCCCTCCACTTT | CASSSRAGHNSPLHF | TRBJ1-6 | TRBV7-2 | NA | NA
TGTGCCAGCAGTTTAGACAGGGTTCAAGAGACCCAGTACTTC | CASSLDRVQETQYF | TRBJ2-5 | TRBV28 | NA | TRBD1
TGTGCCAGCAGTTTATCCGCAACGGGGGACTATGGCTACACCTTC | CASSLSATGDYGYTF | TRBJ1-2 | TRBV28 | few | NA
TGCAGTGCTGCCGACAGGGACTTAGGGCAGCCCCAGCATTTT | CSAADRDLGQPQHF | TRBJ1-5 | TRBV20-1 | large | TRBD1